The source of this T cell receptor beta chain is a study of T cells in Graves' hyperthyroidism and ophthalmopathy (dated by TCRdb to between 2017 and 2020). The study in broad terms: Peripheral blood was sampled at the time of initial diagnosis, prior to any treatment. The paper reports TCR Vbeta CDR3 sequencing of about 140 peripheral blood samples: some 44 ophthalmopathy, about 75 hyperthyroidism and 17 progressor patients. In about six Graves' hyperthyroidism patients, the study also compared T-cell repertoires from thyroid tissue with T-cell repertoires from blood. To identify TCR V-J signatures that set the groups apart, the researchers used a discovery cohort of more than 95 patients, made up of about 44 with Graves' ophthalmopathy and some 55 with stable Graves' hyperthyroidism. Prospective prediction of ophthalmopathy was tested in an independent validation cohort of fewer than 20 hyperthyroidism patients and 15 to 17 patients who later progressed to ophthalmopathy. After blood sampling, hyperthyroidism patients were treated with methimazole at a starting dose of 30 mg daily, and ophthalmopathy patients were treated with high-dose intravenous methylprednisolone. The roughly 100 discovery patients were randomly divided into training and test sets at a 7:3 ratio.

TCR beta CDR3 regions were amplified from RNA transcripts. The first round of RT-PCR for the TCR CDR3 was performed with the HTBI primer set and the Qiagen OneStep RT-PCR kit. Libraries were constructed in a second round of multiplex PCR, after which size selection and purification were performed. The libraries were sequenced on an Illumina HiSeq2000 using paired-end 100 bp reads. The original pipeline was this. SOAPnuke was used to process the raw data, removing reads that contained adapters or uncalled bases, had a mean Phred below 15, or lacked an exact match to the constant primer or identifier. High-quality paired reads were merged with COPE v1.2.5, and unique nucleotide sequences were defined as clonotypes. Clonotypes were aligned to IMGT TRBV, TRBD and TRBJ reference segments using MiTCR v1.1. Analysis was restricted to V-J combinations with a frequency above 0.0001, which covered 98% to 99.2% of repertoires. The TCS score was defined as the ratio of F50 (clonal expansion) to E x V (chaos), calculated using BLOSUM62-based TCRdist between CDR3 peptides within each V-J. Welch's t-statistics and random forest reduced some 510 V-J features to roughly 13, which were used in a naive Bayes classifier (R e1071). The raw public reads went through TCRdb reprocessing: fastp at Q25, MiXCR clone calling, in-frame beta chains kept. CDR3 protein sequences are deduplicated, and each keeps its most common genes and DNA. The V and J calls reflect TCRdb's pipeline rather than the authors' work. The sample has roughly 290,000 distinct CDR3 sequences on record, more than 10% of them singletons. Roughly 8% of the sample goes to the ten largest clones.

Hyperthyroidism patients were aged 18 to 65 years and newly diagnosed, with disease duration of less than 2 months. Any patient with an uncontrolled infection, another autoimmune disease, pregnancy or lactation was excluded. Diagnoses were based on clinical symptoms, serum thyroxine and TRAb, thyroid ultrasound and orbital computed tomography. For progressor patients, blood was drawn at the first diagnosis of hyperthyroidism, before any ophthalmopathy symptoms had appeared. Ficoll-Paque density gradient centrifugation was used to isolate PBMCs from around 10 ml of fresh peripheral blood. Progressor patients were defined as those initially diagnosed with Graves' hyperthyroidism in whom ophthalmopathy developed during follow-up. Total RNA was extracted with Trizol reagent, and quality was checked on an Agilent 2100 Bioanalyzer. The CDR3 has 15 amino acids, counting the end cysteine and phenylalanine. The retained sequence is limited to the CDR3, 45 bases, with the frame set at the first base. Sequences SGHTA (CDR1) and FQGNSA (CDR2) are obtained from the germline V gene. Trimming accounts for 5 bases at V and 5 bases at J, while the number of junction bases matched to no gene is 4.

General study outcomes and caveats: Sample size was not statistically predetermined, and investigators were not blinded to group allocation. Most expanded thyroid clonotypes (frequency above 0.001) were also detected in blood, a finding suggesting that blood repertoires may reflect thyroid immune responses. In validation, the model predicted progression to ophthalmopathy with roughly 70% sensitivity and 72% to 75% specificity, a median of around six months before onset. In cross-validation, a model built on a 13 V-J signature told ophthalmopathy apart from stable hyperthyroidism with approximately 90% sensitivity and approximately 84% specificity, and in testing the same model reached 80%/75%.

This clonotype has ten or more counts. The antigen it binds to is not known. Base qualities are missing; no much larger clone stands one base away. The chain was built from TRBV7-2 and TRBJ2-3, with 13 junctional bases fitting TRBD2. The sequence derives from a woman under 40 with Graves' hyperthyroidism that later progressed to Graves' ophthalmopathy. Sequencing used blood. The CDR3 region reads CASSGGLAGQDTQYF. The nucleotide sequence is TGTGCCAGCAGCGGGGGACTAGCGGGACAAGATACGCAGTATTTT.